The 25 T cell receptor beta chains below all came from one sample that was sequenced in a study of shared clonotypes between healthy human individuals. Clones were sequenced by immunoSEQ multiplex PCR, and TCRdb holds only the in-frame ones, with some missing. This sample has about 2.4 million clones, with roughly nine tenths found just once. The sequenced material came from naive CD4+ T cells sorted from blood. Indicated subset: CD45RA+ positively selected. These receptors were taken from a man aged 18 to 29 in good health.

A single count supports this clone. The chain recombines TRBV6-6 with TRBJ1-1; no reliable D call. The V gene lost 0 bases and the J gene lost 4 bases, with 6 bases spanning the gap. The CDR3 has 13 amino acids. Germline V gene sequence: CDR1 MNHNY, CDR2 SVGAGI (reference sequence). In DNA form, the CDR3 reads TGTGCCAGCAGTTACTCGACGGTCACTGAAGCTTTCTTT. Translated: CASSYSTVTEAFF.

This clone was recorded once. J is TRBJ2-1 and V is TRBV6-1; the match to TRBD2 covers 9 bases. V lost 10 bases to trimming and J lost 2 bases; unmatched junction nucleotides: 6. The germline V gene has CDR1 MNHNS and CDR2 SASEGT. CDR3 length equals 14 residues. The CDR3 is CAIHSGSTYNEQFF. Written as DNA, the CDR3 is TGTGCCATCCATAGCGGGAGTACCTACAATGAGCAGTTCTTC.

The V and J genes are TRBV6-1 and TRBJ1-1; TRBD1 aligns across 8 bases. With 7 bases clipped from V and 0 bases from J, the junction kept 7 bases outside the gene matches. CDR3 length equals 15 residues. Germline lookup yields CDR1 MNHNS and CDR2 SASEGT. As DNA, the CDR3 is TGTGCCAGCACCAAACAGGGGGAGCTGAACACTGAAGCTTTCTTT. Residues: CASTKQGELNTEAFF.

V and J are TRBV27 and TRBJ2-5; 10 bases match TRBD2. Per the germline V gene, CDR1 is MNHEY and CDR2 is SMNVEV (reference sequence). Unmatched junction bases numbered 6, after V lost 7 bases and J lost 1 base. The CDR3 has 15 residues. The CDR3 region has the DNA TGTGCCAGCATGGTGACTAGCGGGCGCCAAGAGACCCAGTACTTC. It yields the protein CASMVTSGRQETQYF.

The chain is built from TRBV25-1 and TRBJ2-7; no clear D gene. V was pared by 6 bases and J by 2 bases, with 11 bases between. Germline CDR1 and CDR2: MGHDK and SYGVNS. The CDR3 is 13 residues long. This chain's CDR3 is CASRPDPPYEQYF. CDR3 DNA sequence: TGTGCCAGCAGGCCCGATCCACCCTACGAGCAGTACTTC.

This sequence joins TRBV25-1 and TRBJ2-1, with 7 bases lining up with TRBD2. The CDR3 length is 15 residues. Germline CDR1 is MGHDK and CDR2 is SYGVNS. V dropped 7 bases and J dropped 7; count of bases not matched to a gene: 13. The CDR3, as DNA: TGTGCCAGCAATCGGAATAGCGGGTGGAGTAATGAGCAGTTCTTC. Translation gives CASNRNSGWSNEQFF. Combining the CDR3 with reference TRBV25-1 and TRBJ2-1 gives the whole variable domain EADIYQTPRYLVIGTGKKITLECSQTMGHDKMYWYQQDPGMELHLIHYSYGVNSTEKGDLSSESTVSRIRTEHFPLTLESARPSHTSQYLCASNRNSGWSNEQFFGPGTRLTVL.

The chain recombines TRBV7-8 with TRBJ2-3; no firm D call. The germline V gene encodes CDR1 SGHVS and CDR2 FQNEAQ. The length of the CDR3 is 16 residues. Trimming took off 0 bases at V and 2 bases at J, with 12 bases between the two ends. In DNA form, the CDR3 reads TGTGCCAGCAGCTTAGCCTTTAGCTTGTCCACAGATACGCAGTATTTT. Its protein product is CASSLAFSLSTDTQYF.

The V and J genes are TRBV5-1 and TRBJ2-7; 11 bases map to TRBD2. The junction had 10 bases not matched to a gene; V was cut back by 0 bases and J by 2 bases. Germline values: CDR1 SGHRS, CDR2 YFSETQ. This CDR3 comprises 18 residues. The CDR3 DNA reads TGCGCCAGCAGCTTGGAGAGTAGCGGGGGGGCAACGGCCTACGAGCAGTACTTC. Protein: CASSLESSGGATAYEQYF.

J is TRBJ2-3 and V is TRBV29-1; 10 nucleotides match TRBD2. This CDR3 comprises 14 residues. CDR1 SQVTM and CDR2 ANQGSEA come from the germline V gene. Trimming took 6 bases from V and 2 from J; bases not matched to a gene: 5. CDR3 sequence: CSVRSGGSTDTQYF. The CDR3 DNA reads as TGCAGCGTCCGTAGCGGGGGGTCCACAGATACGCAGTATTTT.

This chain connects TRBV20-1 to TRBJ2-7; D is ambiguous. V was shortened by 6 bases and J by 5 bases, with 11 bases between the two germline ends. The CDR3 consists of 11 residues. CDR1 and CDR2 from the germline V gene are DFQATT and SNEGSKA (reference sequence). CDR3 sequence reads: CSAEGTDEQYF. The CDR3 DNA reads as TGCAGTGCGGAAGGAACCGACGAGCAGTACTTC.

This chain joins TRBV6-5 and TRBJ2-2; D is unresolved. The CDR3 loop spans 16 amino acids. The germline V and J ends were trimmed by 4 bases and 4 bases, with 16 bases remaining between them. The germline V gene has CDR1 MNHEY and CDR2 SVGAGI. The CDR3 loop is CASSSYSPLGTGELFF. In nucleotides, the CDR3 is TGTGCCAGCAGTTCCTACTCGCCTCTAGGCACCGGGGAGCTGTTTTTT.

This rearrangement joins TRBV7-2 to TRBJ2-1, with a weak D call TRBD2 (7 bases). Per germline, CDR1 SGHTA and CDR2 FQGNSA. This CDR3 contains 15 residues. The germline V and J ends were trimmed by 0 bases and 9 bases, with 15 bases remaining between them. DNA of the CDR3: TGTGCCAGCAGCTTAGCGGGGGGGTCCAGGGGTGAGCAGTTCTTC. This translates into CASSLAGGSRGEQFF.

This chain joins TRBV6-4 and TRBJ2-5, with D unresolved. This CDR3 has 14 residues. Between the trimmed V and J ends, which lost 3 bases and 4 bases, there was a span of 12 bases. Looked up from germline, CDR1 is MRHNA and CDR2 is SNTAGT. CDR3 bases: TGTGCCAGCAGTGAGGGCCGAGAGATAGAGACCCAGTACTTC. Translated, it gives CASSEGREIETQYF.

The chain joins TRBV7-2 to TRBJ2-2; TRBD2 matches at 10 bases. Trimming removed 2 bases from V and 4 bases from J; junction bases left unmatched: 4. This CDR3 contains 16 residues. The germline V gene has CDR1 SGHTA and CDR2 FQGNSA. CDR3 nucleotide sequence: TGTGCCAGCAGCTTAAAACTAGCGGGAACCACCGGGGAGCTGTTTTTT. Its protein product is CASSLKLAGTTGELFF.

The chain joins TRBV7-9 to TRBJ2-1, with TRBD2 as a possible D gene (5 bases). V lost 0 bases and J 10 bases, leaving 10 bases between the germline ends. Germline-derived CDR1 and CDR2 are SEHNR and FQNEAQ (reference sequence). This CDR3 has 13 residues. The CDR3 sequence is CASSLARTLEQFF. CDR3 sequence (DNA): TGTGCCAGCAGCTTAGCCCGGACTTTGGAGCAGTTCTTC. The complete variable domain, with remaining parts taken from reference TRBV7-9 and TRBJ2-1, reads DTGVSQNPRHKITKRGQNVTFRCDPISEHNRLYWYRQTLGQGPEFLTYFQNEAQLEKSRLLSDRFSAERPKGSFSTLEIQRTEQGDSAMYLCASSLARTLEQFFGPGTRLTVL.

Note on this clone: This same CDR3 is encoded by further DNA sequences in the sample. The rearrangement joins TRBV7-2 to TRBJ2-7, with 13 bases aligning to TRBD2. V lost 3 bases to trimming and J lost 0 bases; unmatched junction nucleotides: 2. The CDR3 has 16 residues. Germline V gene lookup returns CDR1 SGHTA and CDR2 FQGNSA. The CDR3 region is CASSLGLAGNSYEQYF. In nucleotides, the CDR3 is TGTGCCAGCAGCTTGGGACTAGCGGGAAACTCCTACGAGCAGTACTTC. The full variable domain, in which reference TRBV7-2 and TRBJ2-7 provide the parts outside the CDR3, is GAGVSQSPSNKVTEKGKDVELRCDPISGHTALYWYRQSLGQGLEFLIYFQGNSAPDKSGLPSDRFSAERTGGSVSTLTIQRTQQEDSAVYLCASSLGLAGNSYEQYFGPGTRLTVT.

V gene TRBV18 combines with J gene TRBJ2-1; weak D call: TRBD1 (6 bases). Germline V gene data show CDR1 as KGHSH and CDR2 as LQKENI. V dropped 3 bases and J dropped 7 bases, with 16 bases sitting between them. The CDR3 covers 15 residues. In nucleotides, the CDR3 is TGTGCCAGCTCACCTTGGGACATCAGCGGAAATGAGCAGTTCTTC. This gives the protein CASSPWDISGNEQFF.

As DNA, the CDR3 is TGTGCCAGCAGCTCCCCCGACAGGGGGCACCACTATGGCTACACCTTC. It yields the protein CASSSPDRGHHYGYTF. The genes are TRBV11-2 and TRBJ1-2; 10 bases match TRBD1. Germline trimming cut 4 bases from V and 3 bases from J; bases unmatched to any gene: 8. Per the germline V gene, CDR1 is SGHAT and CDR2 is FQNNGV. This CDR3 region has 16 residues.

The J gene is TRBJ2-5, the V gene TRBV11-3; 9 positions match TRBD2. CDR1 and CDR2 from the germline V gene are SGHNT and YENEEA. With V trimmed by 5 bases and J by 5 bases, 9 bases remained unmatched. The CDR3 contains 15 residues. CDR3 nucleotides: TGTGCCAGCAGCCCCGGACTAGCGCTCACGGAGACCCAGTACTTC. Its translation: CASSPGLALTETQYF.

The CDR3 protein is CASRPTRGQGYTF. In DNA form, the CDR3 reads TGTGCCAGCCGCCCGACTCGGGGGCAGGGCTACACCTTC. The chain employs TRBV6-5 and TRBJ1-2, with D tentatively TRBD1 (6 bases). Germline values: CDR1 MNHEY, CDR2 SVGAGI. The V gene lost 8 bases and the J gene lost 8 bases, with 18 bases spanning the gap. The CDR3 totals 13 residues.

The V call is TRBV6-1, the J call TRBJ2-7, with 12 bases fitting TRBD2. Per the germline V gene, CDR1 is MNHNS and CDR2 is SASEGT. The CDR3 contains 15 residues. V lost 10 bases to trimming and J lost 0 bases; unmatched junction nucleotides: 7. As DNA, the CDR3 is TGTGCCATCCTAGCGGGGGGGCTACCCTCCTACGAGCAGTACTTC. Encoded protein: CAILAGGLPSYEQYF.

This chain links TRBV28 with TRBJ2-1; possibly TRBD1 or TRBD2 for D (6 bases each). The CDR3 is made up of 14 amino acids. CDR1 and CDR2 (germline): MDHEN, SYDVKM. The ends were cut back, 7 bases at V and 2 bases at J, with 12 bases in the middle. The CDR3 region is CASKGGGPYNEQFF. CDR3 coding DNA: TGTGCCAGCAAGGGGGGTGGCCCCTACAATGAGCAGTTCTTC.

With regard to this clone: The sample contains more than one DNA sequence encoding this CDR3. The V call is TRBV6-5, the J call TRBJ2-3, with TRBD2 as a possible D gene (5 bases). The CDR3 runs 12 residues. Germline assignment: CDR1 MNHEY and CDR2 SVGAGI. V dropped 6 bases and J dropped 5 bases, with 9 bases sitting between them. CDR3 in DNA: TGTGCCAGCAGACGGGGTGGAGATACGCAGTATTTT. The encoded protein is CASRRGGDTQYF.

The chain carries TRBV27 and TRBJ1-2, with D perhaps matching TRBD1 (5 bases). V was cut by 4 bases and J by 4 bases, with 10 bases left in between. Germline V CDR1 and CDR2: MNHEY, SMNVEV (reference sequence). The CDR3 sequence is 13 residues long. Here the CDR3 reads CASSSGTAYGYTF. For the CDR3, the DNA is TGTGCCAGCAGTTCTGGGACGGCCTATGGCTACACCTTC.

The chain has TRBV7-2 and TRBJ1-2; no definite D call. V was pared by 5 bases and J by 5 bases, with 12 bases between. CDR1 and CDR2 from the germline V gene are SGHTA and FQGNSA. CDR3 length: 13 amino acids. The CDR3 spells CASSLPGKYGYTF. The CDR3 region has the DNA TGTGCCAGCAGCCTGCCTGGGAAATATGGCTACACCTTC.